Listed here are 20 T cell receptor beta chains from one sample, sequenced in a study of shared clonotypes between healthy human individuals. The protocol was immunoSEQ multiplex PCR, while the TCRdb copy is restricted to in-frame clones and leaves out a portion. The sample has about 2 million clones, about 95% seen once. Naive CD8 cells, CD45RO-negative and positively selected for CCR7, excluded terminally differentiated effector memory CD45RA+ cells. The sample was naive CD8+ T cells sorted from blood. Receptors were obtained from a man younger than 35 in good health.

The rearrangement joins TRBV14 to TRBJ2-3, with a possible D match to TRBD2 (6 bases). The CDR3 covers 13 residues. Germline V CDR1 and CDR2: SGHDN, FVKESK. The V gene lost 0 bases and the J gene lost 9 bases, with 10 bases spanning the gap. CDR3 sequence: CASSQESSGTQYF. The CDR3, as DNA: TGTGCCAGCAGCCAAGAGTCCAGCGGGACGCAGTATTTT.

The chain couples TRBV5-4 to TRBJ1-6, with 9 bases matching TRBD1. CDR3 length: 16 amino acids. Germline V gene sequence: CDR1 SGHNT, CDR2 YYREEE (reference sequence). V dropped 5 bases and J dropped 9; count of bases not matched to a gene: 12. CDR3 DNA: TGTGCCAGCAGTTCTCTGACAGGGGGAAAGAGTTCACCCCTCCACTTT. As protein: CASSSLTGGKSSPLHF.

This chain uses TRBV10-1 with TRBJ2-1, with TRBD1 as a possible D gene (5 bases). The CDR3 length is 15 residues. V lost 3 bases and J 3 bases, leaving 12 bases between the germline ends. Germline CDR1 is WNHNN and CDR2 is SYGVQD (reference sequence). The CDR3 DNA follows: TGCGCCAGCAGTGAAGGCAGGGTTGGCTACAATGAGCAGTTCTTC. It yields the protein CASSEGRVGYNEQFF.

V is TRBV29-1 and J is TRBJ2-7, with 7 bases identical to TRBD1. The ends lost 1 base at V and 0 bases at J; junction bases unmatched: 3. CDR3 length equals 14 residues. The germline V gene has CDR1 SQVTM and CDR2 ANQGSEA. The CDR3 DNA is TGCAGCGTTGAAGTAGGGACAGACTCCTACGAGCAGTACTTC. Translation gives CSVEVGTDSYEQYF.

The chain carries TRBV7-9 and TRBJ1-4, with 7 bases fitting TRBD1. Germline V gene data show CDR1 as SEHNR and CDR2 as FQNEAQ (reference sequence). V shed 5 bases, J shed 6 bases, and the junction held 9 bases outside the gene matches. The CDR3 runs to 15 residues. The CDR3 DNA reads TGTGCCAGCAGCGTAACAGGGGAACCCGATGAAAAACTGTTTTTT. It encodes CASSVTGEPDEKLFF.

This rearrangement joins TRBV10-2 to TRBJ2-3; 9 bases fit TRBD1. Germline lookup yields CDR1 WSHSY and CDR2 SAAADI. The CDR3 totals 16 residues. The junction had 12 bases not matched to a gene; V was cut back by 6 bases and J by 5 bases. Here the CDR3 DNA reads TGCGCCAGCAGAGACGCCCCGGGACAGGGAGAAGATACGCAGTATTTT. Its translation: CASRDAPGQGEDTQYF.

The chain recombines TRBV27 with TRBJ1-3, with D unclear. The CDR3 has 17 amino acids. Germline CDR1 is MNHEY and CDR2 is SMNVEV (reference sequence). V lost 5 bases and J 4 bases, leaving 21 bases between the germline ends. For the CDR3, the DNA is TGTGCCAGCAGTCCCAAAAATTGGAGGGAGGCAGGAAACACCATATATTTT. Its translation is CASSPKNWREAGNTIYF.

The chain couples TRBV2 to TRBJ2-1; D gene uncertain. The CDR3 has 15 residues. The germline V and J ends were trimmed by 4 bases and 3 bases, with 13 bases remaining between them. The V gene's germline CDR1 is SNHLY and CDR2 FYNNEI. CDR3: CASSGLQTHYNEQFF. The CDR3 DNA follows: TGTGCCAGCAGTGGCCTCCAGACCCACTACAATGAGCAGTTCTTC.

As concerns this clone: Additional DNA sequences in this sample encode the identical CDR3. This chain joins TRBV27 and TRBJ2-7, with D possibly matching TRBD1 (5 bases). The CDR3 has 12 residues. Germline V CDR1 and CDR2: MNHEY, SMNVEV (reference sequence). Trimming removed 5 bases at V and 3 bases at J, with 8 bases between. The CDR3 loop reads CASSETGYEQYF. CDR3 sequence (DNA): TGTGCCAGCAGTGAAACAGGCTACGAGCAGTACTTC.

The V gene is TRBV4-3, the J gene TRBJ2-7; TRBD2 matches at 9 bases. Trimming took 0 bases from V and 4 from J; bases not matched to a gene: 16. Germline V gene lookup returns CDR1 LGHNA and CDR2 YSLEER. CDR3 length equals 19 residues. The CDR3 DNA is TGCGCCAGCAGCCAAGAGAGGGAAGGCGGGAGGGCCGGAAGTTACGAGCAGTACTTC. As protein: CASSQEREGGRAGSYEQYF.

V and J are TRBV4-1 and TRBJ2-7; either TRBD1 or TRBD2 may fit D (5 bases each). The ends were cut back, 3 bases at V and 3 bases at J, with 12 bases in the middle. The germline V gene has CDR1 MGHRA and CDR2 YSYEKL. CDR3 length: 14 amino acids. The CDR3 sequence: CASSHPGRHYEQYF. CDR3 DNA: TGCGCCAGCAGCCATCCGGGACGGCACTACGAGCAGTACTTC.

The CDR3 region has the DNA TGTGCCAGCAGCTTAGATCCCGGGGGAGGGTCGGAGGGCTACACCTTC. It translates to CASSLDPGGGSEGYTF. The rearrangement uses TRBV11-2 and TRBJ1-2, with a tentative D call TRBD1 (5 bases). Between the trimmed V and J ends, which lost 0 bases and 8 bases, there was a span of 19 bases. CDR3 length: 16 residues. Germline CDR1 SGHAT, CDR2 FQNNGV.

The rearrangement uses TRBV7-9 and TRBJ2-5; unclear D gene. Looked up from germline, CDR1 is SEHNR and CDR2 is FQNEAQ (reference sequence). V lost 5 bases, J lost 3 bases, and 13 bases lay in between. The CDR3 loop spans 14 amino acids. The CDR3 here is CASSAVRSEETQYF. For the CDR3, the DNA is TGTGCCAGCAGCGCGGTTAGGAGTGAAGAGACCCAGTACTTC.

Concerning this clone: Other DNA sequences in the sample encode the same CDR3. The gene calls are TRBV28 and TRBJ1-1; TRBD1 aligns across 8 bases. This CDR3 comprises 14 residues. The V segment lost 6 bases and the J segment 4 bases; nucleotides outside the gene matches: 7. Germline loops: CDR1 MDHEN, CDR2 SYDVKM. The CDR3 spells CASSPGGEGTEAFF. For the CDR3, the DNA is TGTGCCAGCAGCCCAGGGGGCGAGGGCACTGAAGCTTTCTTT.

The CDR3 here is CASSQEVSGSPYNEQFF. CDR3 in DNA: TGCGCCAGCAGCCAAGAGGTGAGCGGGAGTCCCTACAATGAGCAGTTCTTC. This rearrangement joins TRBV4-3 to TRBJ2-1, with 8 bases that match TRBD2. J was trimmed by 2 bases and V by 0 bases; bases with no gene match: 6. CDR1 LGHNA and CDR2 YSLEER come from the germline V gene. This CDR3 is built from 17 residues.

The CDR3 nucleotides are TGTGCCAGCAGCCGGTCTGCCGGGGTCTCCTACGAGCAGTACTTC. This translates into CASSRSAGVSYEQYF. The V gene is TRBV5-8, the J gene TRBJ2-7; D is possibly TRBD2 (5 bases). The CDR3 has 15 residues. Germline loops: CDR1 SGHTS, CDR2 YDEGEE. V lost 4 bases and J 0 bases, leaving 14 bases between the germline ends.

The chain uses TRBV4-1 and TRBJ2-3; possibly TRBD1 for D (5 bases). CDR1 MGHRA and CDR2 YSYEKL come from the germline V gene. Trimming pared 1 base from V and 5 bases from J, leaving 10 bases between. The CDR3 is 14 residues long. CDR3 bases: TGCGCCAGCAGCCAAGGATGGGGCCGAGATACGCAGTATTTT. As protein: CASSQGWGRDTQYF.

This rearrangement joins TRBV15 to TRBJ2-7; TRBD2 agrees at 7 bases. This CDR3 region has 15 residues. Per the germline V gene, CDR1 is LNHNV and CDR2 is YYDKDF (reference sequence). V dropped 4 bases and J dropped 2; count of bases not matched to a gene: 8. As DNA, the CDR3 is TGTGCCACCAGCACAGGACTAGAGGAAGCCTACGAGCAGTACTTC. It encodes CATSTGLEEAYEQYF.

The chain carries TRBV13 and TRBJ1-2; D is unclear. V was cut by 3 bases and J by 8 bases, with 13 bases left in between. Germline CDR1 is PRHDT and CDR2 is FYEKMQ (reference sequence). The CDR3 contains 13 residues. CDR3 region: CASSFDLREGYTF. In nucleotides, the CDR3 is TGTGCCAGCAGCTTCGATTTACGCGAGGGCTACACCTTC.

This sequence joins TRBV14 and TRBJ2-5; D uncertain. There are 15 residues in the CDR3. Germline CDR1 SGHDN, CDR2 FVKESK. Trimming left V 0 bases short and J 5 bases short, with 13 bases between. CDR3 in amino acids: CASSQEKIGRETQYF. The CDR3 DNA sequence: TGTGCCAGCAGCCAAGAAAAAATAGGCAGGGAGACCCAGTACTTC.